This TCR beta chain was retrieved from a study of patients and donors after allogeneic stem cell transplantation. V lost 5 bases, J lost 7 bases, and 11 bases stayed unmatched. This CDR3 region has 15 residues. CDR1 and CDR2 (germline): MDHEN, SYDVKM. From the RT-PCR reads, TCRdb called clonotypes with MiXCR, one entry per CDR3 protein. Among about 40,000 distinct CDR3 sequences listed, about 30% were seen once. This clonotype was seen more than once but under ten times. The rearrangement uses TRBV28 and TRBJ1-2, with TRBD1 identical over 9 bases. The origin of this receptor is a human donor who was either an allogeneic HSCT recipient or a stem cell or donor lymphocyte infusion donor (not recorded which). It is not recorded whose cells these are; they may come from a transplant donor. Input material: blood, either unsorted or a sorted T cell fraction (not recorded which). CDR3 DNA sequence: TGTGCCAGCAGTACGGGACAGGGAAAATTTGCTGGCTACACCTTC. As protein: CASSTGQGKFAGYTF.